This passage covers 7 T cell receptor beta chains from one sample sequenced in a study of a mutant IDH1 vaccine in newly diagnosed glioma. Antigens of these TCRs are unknown. Here immunoSEQ multiplex PCR was the method, and the copy in TCRdb shows in-frame clones only, minus some. This sample has about 65,000 clones; 70% to 90% occur once, and the top ten carry about 4.1%. Time point specified: week 23, last vaccination. In the vaccine, a single dose held 300 ug of the mutant IDH1 20-mer peptide, along with topical imiquimod. The sample was PBMCs, taken from a glioma patient whose treatment included an IDH1 peptide vaccine. The receptor source for this set is a man between 25 and 39 years old with glioma.

V usage is TRBV2 and J usage is TRBJ2-5; possible D gene TRBD1, 6 bases. Trimming shortened V by 11 bases and J by 5 bases, and 15 bases separated the two germline ends. Looked up from germline, CDR1 is SNHLY and CDR2 is FYNNEI. The CDR3 is 12 residues long. Here the CDR3 DNA reads TGTGCCGGGAGAGGGGGTTCCGAGACCCAGTACTTC. This gives the protein CAGRGGSETQYF.

This sequence joins TRBV30 and TRBJ1-6; D might be TRBD1 (6 bases). Deletions cut 5 bases from V and 8 bases from J, with 13 bases between. The CDR3 contains 13 residues. CDR1 is GTSNPN and CDR2 is SVGIG in the germline V gene (reference sequence). The CDR3 bases are TGTGCCTGGCGTGGGGGGGGCGATTCACCCCTCCACTTT. Its translation: CAWRGGGDSPLHF. The full variable domain, with the rest looked up from reference TRBV30 and TRBJ1-6, is SQTIHQWPATLVQPVGSPLSLECTVEGTSNPNLYWYRQAAGRGLQLLFYSVGIGQISSEVPQNLSASRPQDRQFILSSKKLLLSDSGFYLCAWRGGGDSPLHFGNGTRLTVT.

This clone turned up a few times. The rearrangement links TRBV11-2 to TRBJ1-1; D might be TRBD1 (6 bases). The CDR3 spans 16 residues. V was cut by 3 bases and J by 5 bases, with 19 bases left in between. Germline values: CDR1 SGHAT, CDR2 FQNNGV. The CDR3 DNA is TGTGCCAGCAGCTTCGCAGAGAGGGGGAGGGGAACTGAAGCTTTCTTT. Its protein is CASSFAERGRGTEAFF.

This clone was counted once. The CDR3 DNA reads as TGTGCCAGCTCACTTGAGGGACAGAGGGAAAACATTCAGTACTTC. This encodes CASSLEGQRENIQYF. The chain carries TRBV27 and TRBJ2-4; 7 bases map to TRBD1. Trimming took 8 bases from V and 5 from J; bases not matched to a gene: 12. The length of the CDR3 is 15 residues. Germline CDR1 and CDR2: MNHEY and SMNVEV (reference sequence).

V usage is TRBV28 and J usage is TRBJ1-1; the D gene is possibly TRBD1 (6 bases). Per germline, CDR1 MDHEN and CDR2 SYDVKM. This CDR3 region has 12 residues. V shed 5 bases and J shed 11 bases, with 15 bases lying between them. CDR3: CASSLPDRRAFF. CDR3 sequence (DNA): TGTGCCAGCAGTCTGCCGGACAGAAGGGCTTTCTTT.

This chain connects TRBV7-6 to TRBJ2-2; 7 nucleotides line up with TRBD2. CDR1 is SGHVS, CDR2 FNYEAQ, per germline. CDR3 length equals 15 residues. The junction had 9 bases not matched to a gene; V was cut back by 6 bases and J by 5 bases. In nucleotides, the CDR3 is TGTGCCAGCAGGTCCCCGGGACTACCGACCGGGGAGCTGTTTTTT. It yields the protein CASRSPGLPTGELFF.

This sequence joins TRBV5-1 and TRBJ1-6; D gene unclear. The CDR3 consists of 16 residues. Trimming pared 4 bases from V and 5 bases from J, leaving 16 bases between. Germline CDR1 is SGHRS and CDR2 is YFSETQ. The CDR3 protein is CASSTGRTANNSPLHF. DNA of the CDR3: TGCGCCAGCAGCACTGGGCGGACGGCGAATAATTCACCCCTCCACTTT.